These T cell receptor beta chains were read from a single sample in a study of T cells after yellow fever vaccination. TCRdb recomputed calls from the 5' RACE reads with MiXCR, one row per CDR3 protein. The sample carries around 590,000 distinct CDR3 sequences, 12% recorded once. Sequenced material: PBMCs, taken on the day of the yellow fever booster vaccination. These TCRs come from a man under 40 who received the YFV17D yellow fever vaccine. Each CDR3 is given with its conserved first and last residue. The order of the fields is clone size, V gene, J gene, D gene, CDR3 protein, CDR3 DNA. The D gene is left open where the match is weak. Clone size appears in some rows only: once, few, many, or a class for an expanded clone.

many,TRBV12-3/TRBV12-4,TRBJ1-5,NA,CASSLGSNQPQHF,TGTGCCAGCAGCTTGGGCAGCAATCAGCCCCAGCATTTT
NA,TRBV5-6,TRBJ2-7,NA,CASSTPGPSYEQYF,TGTGCCAGCAGCACCCCGGGACCCTCCTACGAGCAGTACTTC
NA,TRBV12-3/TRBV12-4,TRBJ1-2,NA,CASSQGPYSGYTF,TGTGCCAGCAGTCAGGGACCCTATTCTGGCTACACCTTC
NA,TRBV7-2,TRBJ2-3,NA,CASRADTDTQYF,TGTGCCAGCAGGGCAGACACAGATACGCAGTATTTT
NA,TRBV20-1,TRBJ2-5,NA,CSAATTGAETQYF,TGCAGTGCCGCGACGACAGGCGCGGAGACCCAGTACTTC
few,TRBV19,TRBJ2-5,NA,CASKDRETQYF,TGTGCCAGTAAAGATCGGGAGACCCAGTACTTC
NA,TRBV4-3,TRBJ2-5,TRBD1,CTSSHAGQGTETQYF,TGCACCAGCAGCCACGCGGGACAGGGGACGGAGACCCAGTACTTC
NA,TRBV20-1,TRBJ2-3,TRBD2,CSAQTSGSIEDTQYF,TGCAGTGCCCAAACTAGCGGGAGTATTGAAGATACGCAGTATTTT
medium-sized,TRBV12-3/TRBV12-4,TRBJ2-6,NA,CASRLGANVLTF,TGTGCCAGCAGGTTGGGGGCCAACGTCCTGACTTTC
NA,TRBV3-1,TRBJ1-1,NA,CASSQGNSHRNTEAFF,TGTGCCAGCAGCCAAGGGAACAGCCACAGGAACACTGAAGCTTTCTTT
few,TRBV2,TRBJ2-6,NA,CASRQPPGSLSGANVLTF,TGTGCCAGCAGACAACCGCCAGGGTCGCTCTCTGGGGCCAACGTCCTGACTTTC
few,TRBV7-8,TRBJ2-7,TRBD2,CASSTNGRSSYEQYF,TGTGCCAGCAGCACAAACGGGAGGAGCTCCTACGAGCAGTACTTC
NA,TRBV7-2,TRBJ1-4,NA,CASSTLRGGGTNEKLFF,TGTGCCAGCAGCACCCTGAGAGGTGGGGGAACTAATGAAAAACTGTTTTTT
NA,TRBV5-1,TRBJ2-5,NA,CASSLAGGERETQYF,TGCGCCAGCAGCTTGGCCGGAGGGGAACGTGAGACCCAGTACTTC
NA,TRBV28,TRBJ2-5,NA,CASSFRGRAETQYF,TGTGCCAGCAGTTTTCGGGGCAGGGCGGAGACCCAGTACTTC
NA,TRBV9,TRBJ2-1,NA,CASRASHNEQFF,TGTGCCAGCAGAGCTAGCCACAATGAGCAGTTCTTC
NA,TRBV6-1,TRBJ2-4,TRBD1,CASSQGARNIQYF,TGTGCCAGCAGCCAGGGGGCCCGGAACATTCAGTACTTC
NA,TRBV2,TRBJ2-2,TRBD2,CTICPQVGAGVRNGELFF,TGTACCATCTGTCCCCAAGTCGGAGCGGGAGTGAGGAACGGGGAGCTGTTTTTT
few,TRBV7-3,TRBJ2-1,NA,CASSPPGAGEQFF,TGTGCCAGCAGCCCTCCGGGAGCCGGTGAGCAGTTCTTC
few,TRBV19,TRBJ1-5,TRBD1,CASKMDRGLSNQPQHF,TGTGCCAGTAAGATGGACAGGGGGCTTAGCAATCAGCCCCAGCATTTT
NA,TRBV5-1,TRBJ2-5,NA,CASSLGLPGETQYF,TGCGCCAGCAGCTTGGGCCTACCCGGGGAGACCCAGTACTTC
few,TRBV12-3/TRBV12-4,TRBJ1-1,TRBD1,CASSSWTGGSREAFF,TGTGCCAGCAGCTCCTGGACAGGGGGCAGTAGGGAAGCTTTCTTT
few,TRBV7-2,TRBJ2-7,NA,CASSFGPAATMQYF,TGTGCCAGCAGCTTCGGACCGGCTGCTACGATGCAGTACTTC
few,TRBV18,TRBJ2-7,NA,CASSPLGDAYEQYF,TGTGCCAGCTCACCACTGGGGGACGCCTACGAGCAGTACTTC
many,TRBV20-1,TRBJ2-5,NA,CSWTRGNRGETQYF,TGCAGCTGGACTAGGGGGAATCGAGGAGAGACCCAGTACTTC
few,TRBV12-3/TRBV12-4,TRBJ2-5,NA,CASTPRRGTQYF,TGTGCCAGCACCCCCCGCCGGGGGACCCAGTACTTC
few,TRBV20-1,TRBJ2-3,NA,CSASSPSTDTQYF,TGCAGTGCTAGCTCCCCTAGCACAGATACGCAGTATTTT
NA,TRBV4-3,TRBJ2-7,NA,CASSQEVSGVYEQYF,TGCGCCAGCAGCCAAGAAGTTTCCGGGGTTTACGAGCAGTACTTC
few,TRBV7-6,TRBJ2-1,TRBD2,CASSLAFGRPRTSGSNEQFF,TGTGCCAGCAGCTTAGCATTTGGGAGACCAAGGACTAGCGGGAGCAATGAGCAGTTCTTC
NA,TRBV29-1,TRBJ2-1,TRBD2,CSVTGTSGTYEQFF,TGCAGCGTGACCGGGACTAGCGGGACCTATGAGCAGTTCTTC
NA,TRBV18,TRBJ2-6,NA,CASSPLQGPGANVLTF,TGTGCCAGCTCACCTTTACAGGGCCCTGGGGCCAACGTCCTGACTTTC
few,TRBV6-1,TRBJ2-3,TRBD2,CASTSSGSWGTQYF,TGTGCCAGCACCTCTAGCGGGAGCTGGGGTACGCAGTATTTT
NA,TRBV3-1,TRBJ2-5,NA,CASRDPGGTQYF,TGTGCCAGTAGGGACCCTGGAGGGACCCAGTACTTC
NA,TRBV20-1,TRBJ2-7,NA,CSAREGSLLYEQYF,TGCAGTGCTAGAGAAGGCAGCTTACTCTACGAGCAGTACTTC
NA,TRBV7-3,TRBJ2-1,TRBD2,CASSLGPSLAGRSYNEQFF,TGTGCCAGCAGCTTAGGGCCCTCGCTAGCGGGCCGCTCCTACAATGAGCAGTTCTTC
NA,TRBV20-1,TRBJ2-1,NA,CSARDSSAPRGEQFF,TGCAGTGCTAGAGATTCTAGCGCCCCGAGGGGGGAGCAGTTCTTC
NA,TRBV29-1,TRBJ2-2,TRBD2,CSVALAGGNTGELFF,TGCAGCGTTGCTTTAGCGGGAGGCAACACCGGGGAGCTGTTTTTT
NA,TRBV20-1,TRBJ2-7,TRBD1,CSARETGGEFNEQYF,TGCAGTGCCCGAGAGACAGGGGGCGAATTTAACGAGCAGTACTTC
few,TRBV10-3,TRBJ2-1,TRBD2,CAISEEREGNEQFF,TGTGCCATCAGTGAGGAGCGGGAGGGGAATGAGCAGTTCTTC
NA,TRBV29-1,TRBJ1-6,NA,CSADHSPLHF,TGCAGCGCCGACCATTCACCCCTCCACTTT
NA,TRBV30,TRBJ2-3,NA,CAWKQGRGTDTQYF,TGTGCCTGGAAACAGGGTCGGGGGACAGATACGCAGTATTTT
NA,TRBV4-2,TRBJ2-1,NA,CASSQGAGTDHNEQFF,TGTGCCAGCAGCCAAGGGGCCGGGACGGACCACAATGAGCAGTTCTTC
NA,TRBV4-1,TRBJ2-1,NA,CASSPTDSSYNEQFF,TGCGCCAGCAGCCCCACGGACAGTTCCTACAATGAGCAGTTCTTC
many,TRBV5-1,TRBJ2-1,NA,CASSLEPGAYNEQFF,TGCGCCAGCAGCTTGGAGCCGGGGGCCTACAATGAGCAGTTCTTC
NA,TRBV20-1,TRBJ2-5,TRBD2,CSAYPGLAVLETQYF,TGCAGTGCTTACCCCGGACTAGCTGTTCTTGAGACCCAGTACTTC